A selection of T cell receptor beta chains follows, all from one sample in a study of technical replicates of blood from a handful of donors. TCRdb's copy holds only in-frame clones and misses some; the assay was immunoSEQ multiplex PCR. In the table there are 50,000 to 80,000 clones, more than 75% of which are singletons. Sequenced: PBMCs. All receptors derive from a human donor in good health. Some clones in this sample may be carry-over from other donors' samples. Both conserved end residues are part of each CDR3. D genes are given only for firm matches. Expanded clones are given a class, and other clones once, few, many or no size at all.

v_gene: TRBV5-6; abundance: .; j_gene: TRBJ2-3; d_gene: TRBD2; CDR3aa: CASSLGSSGGIYTQYF; CDR3nt: TGTGCCAGCAGCCTCGGATCTAGCGGGGGGATATATACGCAGTATTTT
v_gene: TRBV29-1; abundance: .; j_gene: TRBJ2-1; d_gene: .; CDR3aa: CSVEGSSYNEQFF; CDR3nt: TGCAGCGTTGAAGGGAGCTCCTACAATGAGCAGTTCTTC
v_gene: TRBV28; abundance: .; j_gene: TRBJ1-6; d_gene: .; CDR3aa: CASSLWATPSPLHF; CDR3nt: TGTGCCAGCAGCCTATGGGCGACCCCCTCACCCCTCCACTTT
v_gene: TRBV5-4; abundance: .; j_gene: TRBJ2-2; d_gene: TRBD1; CDR3aa: CASSSGQGATGELFF; CDR3nt: TGTGCCAGCAGCTCAGGGCAGGGGGCCACCGGGGAGCTGTTTTTT
v_gene: TRBV6-6; abundance: .; j_gene: TRBJ1-2; d_gene: TRBD1; CDR3aa: CASSYGTGVGYTF; CDR3nt: TGTGCCAGCAGTTACGGGACAGGGGTGGGCTACACCTTC
v_gene: TRBV5-6; abundance: .; j_gene: TRBJ2-7; d_gene: TRBD1; CDR3aa: CASSSGTGNYEQYF; CDR3nt: TGTGCCAGCAGCTCCGGGACAGGGAACTACGAGCAGTACTTC
v_gene: TRBV23-1; abundance: .; j_gene: TRBJ1-6; d_gene: .; CDR3aa: CASFIPQVSYNSPLHF; CDR3nt: TGCGCCAGTTTCATCCCGCAGGTTAGCTATAATTCACCCCTCCACTTT
v_gene: TRBV7-3; abundance: .; j_gene: TRBJ2-2; d_gene: .; CDR3aa: CASSPGPSVDTGELFF; CDR3nt: TGTGCCAGCAGCCCTGGGCCTTCGGTAGACACCGGGGAGCTGTTTTTT
v_gene: TRBV27; abundance: .; j_gene: TRBJ1-6; d_gene: TRBD1; CDR3aa: CASSLWDRPNSPLHF; CDR3nt: TGTGCCAGCAGTCTCTGGGACAGACCAAATTCACCCCTCCACTTT
v_gene: TRBV10-3; abundance: .; j_gene: TRBJ1-6; d_gene: .; CDR3aa: CAITAGAKNSPLHF; CDR3nt: TGTGCCATCACAGCAGGGGCAAAAAATTCACCCCTCCACTTT
v_gene: TRBV11-2; abundance: .; j_gene: TRBJ2-1; d_gene: TRBD1; CDR3aa: CASSSDRAYEQFF; CDR3nt: TGTGCCAGCAGCTCCGACAGGGCCTATGAGCAGTTCTTC
v_gene: TRBV4-3; abundance: once; j_gene: TRBJ2-7; d_gene: .; CDR3aa: CASSPGLPYEQYF; CDR3nt: TGCGCCAGCAGCCCCGGACTGCCCTACGAGCAGTACTTC
v_gene: TRBV29-1; abundance: few; j_gene: TRBJ1-2; d_gene: TRBD1; CDR3aa: CSVTGQGNGYTF; CDR3nt: TGCAGCGTGACCGGACAGGGTAATGGCTACACCTTC
v_gene: TRBV5-5; abundance: once; j_gene: TRBJ2-5; d_gene: .; CDR3aa: CASSLEPGQETQYF; CDR3nt: TGTGCCAGCAGCTTGGAACCAGGGCAAGAGACCCAGTACTTC
v_gene: TRBV15; abundance: .; j_gene: TRBJ1-1; d_gene: .; CDR3aa: CATSRENPGGTTRTEAFF; CDR3nt: TGTGCCACCAGCAGAGAGAACCCCGGGGGGACGACACGCACTGAAGCTTTCTTT
v_gene: TRBV11-2; abundance: once; j_gene: TRBJ2-3; d_gene: TRBD2; CDR3aa: CASSLVGLYTDTQYF; CDR3nt: TGTGCCAGCAGCTTAGTGGGACTATACACAGATACGCAGTATTTT
v_gene: TRBV6-4; abundance: medium-sized; j_gene: TRBJ2-1; d_gene: .; CDR3aa: CASSGGQGGGSEQFF; CDR3nt: TGTGCCAGCAGTGGAGGACAGGGAGGGGGCAGTGAGCAGTTCTTC
v_gene: TRBV9; abundance: .; j_gene: TRBJ2-5; d_gene: .; CDR3aa: CASSVMKGVGETQYF; CDR3nt: TGTGCCAGCAGCGTAATGAAGGGAGTTGGGGAGACCCAGTACTTC
v_gene: TRBV7-3; abundance: few; j_gene: TRBJ2-1; d_gene: TRBD2; CDR3aa: CASSLASGSSEQFF; CDR3nt: TGTGCCAGCAGCTTGGCTAGCGGGAGTAGTGAGCAGTTCTTC
v_gene: TRBV18; abundance: once; j_gene: TRBJ2-5; d_gene: TRBD1; CDR3aa: CASSPNSGTGGAETQYF; CDR3nt: TGTGCCAGCTCACCAAACTCCGGGACAGGGGGCGCGGAGACCCAGTACTTC
v_gene: TRBV7-2; abundance: .; j_gene: TRBJ2-6; d_gene: TRBD1; CDR3aa: CASSLVAGGTGANVLTF; CDR3nt: TGTGCCAGCAGCTTAGTGGCAGGGGGCACTGGGGCCAACGTCCTGACTTTC
v_gene: TRBV11-2; abundance: .; j_gene: TRBJ2-3; d_gene: .; CDR3aa: CASSQDRLSTDTQYF; CDR3nt: TGTGCCAGCAGCCAGGACAGACTGAGCACAGATACGCAGTATTTT
v_gene: TRBV14; abundance: .; j_gene: TRBJ1-5; d_gene: .; CDR3aa: CASSRNSGEPQHF; CDR3nt: TGTGCCAGCAGCCGTAATTCGGGTGAGCCCCAGCATTTT
v_gene: TRBV2; abundance: once; j_gene: TRBJ2-7; d_gene: .; CDR3aa: CASSLSGLVYEQYF; CDR3nt: TGTGCCAGCAGCCTCTCCGGTTTGGTCTACGAGCAGTACTTC